The present T cell receptor (beta chain) was sequenced within a study of blood T cells in healthy people across ages (dated by TCRdb to about 2015). Context from the whole study: In model experiments, roughly one uniquely barcoded TCR beta cDNA molecule per two T cells was captured by template switching. Donors of different ages were randomly distributed across sequencing lanes to avoid experimental bias. To track age-related changes in TCR beta repertoire diversity, the study relied on deep sequencing normalized with unique cDNA molecular identifiers. The donors were split into four age groups: young (average 16 years), middle-aged (39), aged (about 56) and long-lived (over 80). The study analyzed two additional independent replicas of 1 million unique cDNA reads from the same blood draw for two donors, one aged 18 to 29 and one aged 80 or older. Broad study findings and their caveats: Compared with the aged group, the long-lived group had more naive CD4+ T cells, fewer expanded clones and increased TCR diversity, a pattern suggesting age selection. Observed TCR beta diversity per million T cells fell roughly linearly with age, and a significant reduction was already apparent by age around 39. Because profiling used bulk unsorted PBMCs, naive and antigen-experienced compartments could not be compared conclusively. Estimates of total diversity based on one million sequenced T cells were considered lower bounds and underestimates. The percentage of naive T cells measured by flow cytometry correlated strongly with observed TCR beta diversity. The CMV infection status of donors was not known, potentially confounding age-related changes in expanded clonotypes.

The germline V gene (reference sequence) provides CDR1 SEHNR and CDR2 FQNEAQ. From cysteine to phenylalanine, the CDR3 is 16 amino acids long. The CDR3 DNA has 48 bases and is translated from base 1. As for this clonotype: Its antigen has not been determined. Per-base qualities were not stored, and no clone one base away is much larger.

Donors were a few dozen systemically healthy Caucasian individuals from Russia aged 6 to 90 years. Ten milliliters of peripheral blood were drawn from each donor into EDTA-treated Vacutainer tubes. Ficoll-Paque density-gradient centrifugation was used to isolate PBMCs, with at least 6.5 million per sample. Total RNA was extracted from PBMCs with Trizol reagent, with at least 6 micrograms obtained per sample. For every donor, flow cytometry on a PBMC aliquot measured the percentage of naive CD45RAhigh/CD27high T cells. Library creation used 5' RACE. Reads for this sample came from an Illumina HiSeq 2500. The second PCR ran for about 6 to 12 cycles and used a J-beta primer mix along with a sample-barcoded 5' primer. Each TCR beta cDNA molecule received a unique molecular identifier from a template-switch 5' adaptor carrying 12 random nucleotides. Each sample yielded at least 3 million CDR3-containing paired-end reads. The Mint cDNA synthesis kit, primed by a TRBC-specific oligonucleotide, was used to synthesize first-strand cDNA from all RNA. After uracil-DNA glycosylase treatment, a first 18-cycle PCR used universal primers M1SS and BC2_uni_R on all cDNA. The study's own analysis went as follows. Each sample was normalized by randomly selecting 1 million high-quality reads, each carrying a distinct molecular identifier. Reads with shared molecular identifiers were discarded instead of being binned into consensus sequences. MiTCR, set to a Q25 quality threshold and the strictest error-elimination algorithm, was used for CDR3 identification, clonotype clustering and error correction. Lower-bound total TCR beta diversity was estimated with a nonparametric unseen species model using Euler transformation. Using fastp trimming at Q25 and MiXCR clonotype assembly, TCRdb reanalyzed the public sequencing data and kept in-frame beta chains. One record per CDR3 amino acid sequence lists the most common genes and DNA. TCRdb's processing, not the study's, gives the V and J calls here. Recorded for this sample are 1.5 million to 2 million distinct CDR3 sequences; just under 50% of them occurred a single time. Roughly 2% of the sample belongs to the ten largest clones.

The chain was built from TRBV7-9 and TRBJ2-1; the D gene is perhaps TRBD1, from 6 matching bases. The tail of the sequence fits TRBJ2-7 better, so the J call may be wrong. The source material was blood. The sequence was obtained from a woman aged 40 to 50 in good health. The DNA sequence reads TGTGCCAGCAGCTTAGCCGGACAGAGCTCCTACAATGAGCAGTACTTC. Its protein product is CASSLAGQSSYNEQYF.